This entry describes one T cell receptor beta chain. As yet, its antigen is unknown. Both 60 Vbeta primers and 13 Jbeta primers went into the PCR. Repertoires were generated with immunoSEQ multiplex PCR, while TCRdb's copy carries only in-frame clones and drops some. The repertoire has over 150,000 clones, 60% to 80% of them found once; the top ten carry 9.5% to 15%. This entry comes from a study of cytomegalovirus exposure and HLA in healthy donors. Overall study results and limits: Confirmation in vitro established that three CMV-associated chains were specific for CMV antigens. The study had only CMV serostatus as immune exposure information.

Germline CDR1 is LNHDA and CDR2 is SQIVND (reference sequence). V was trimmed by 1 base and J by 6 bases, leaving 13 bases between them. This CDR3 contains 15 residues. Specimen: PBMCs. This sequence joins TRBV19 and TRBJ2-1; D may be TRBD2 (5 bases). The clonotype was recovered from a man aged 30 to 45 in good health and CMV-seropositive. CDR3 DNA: TGTGCCAGTAGTATAGTCGTACTAGATGGCAATGAGCAGTTCTTC. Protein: CASSIVVLDGNEQFF. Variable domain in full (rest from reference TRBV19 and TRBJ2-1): DGGITQSPKYLFRKEGQNVTLSCEQNLNHDAMYWYRQDPGQGLRLIYYSQIVNDFQKGDIAEGYSVSREKKESFPLTVTSAQKNPTAFYLCASSIVVLDGNEQFFGPGTRLTVL.